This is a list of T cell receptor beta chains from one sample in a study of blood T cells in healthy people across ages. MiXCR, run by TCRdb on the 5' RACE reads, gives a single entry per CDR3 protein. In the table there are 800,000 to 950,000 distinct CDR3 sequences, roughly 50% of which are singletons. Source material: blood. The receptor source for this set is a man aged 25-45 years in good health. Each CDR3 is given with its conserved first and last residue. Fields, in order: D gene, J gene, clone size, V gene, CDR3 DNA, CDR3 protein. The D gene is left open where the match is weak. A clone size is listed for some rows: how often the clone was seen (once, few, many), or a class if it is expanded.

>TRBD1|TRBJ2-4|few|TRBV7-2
TGTGCCAGCAGGGGACAGAACATTCAGTACTTC
CASRGQNIQYF
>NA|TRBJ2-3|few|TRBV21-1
TGTGCCAGCAGCAAAGCGGTGTCTAGCACAGATACGCAGTATTTT
CASSKAVSSTDTQYF
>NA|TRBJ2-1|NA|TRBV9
TGTGCCAGCAGCGTACGCTTGGGAAATGAGCAGTTCTTC
CASSVRLGNEQFF
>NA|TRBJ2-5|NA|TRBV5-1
TGCGCCAGAGACTGGGAAGAGACCCAGTACTTC
CARDWEETQYF
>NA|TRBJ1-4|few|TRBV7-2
TGTGCCAGCAGCTTAATTCCGAAGGGACTTCCTGAAAAACTGTTTTTT
CASSLIPKGLPEKLFF
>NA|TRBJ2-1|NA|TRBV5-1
TGCGCCAGCAGCTTGGGGCCCGCCAAGGATGAGCAGTTCTTC
CASSLGPAKDEQFF
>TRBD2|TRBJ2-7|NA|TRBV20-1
TGCAGTGCTAGAGATCAAGCGGGGGGCAGTCTCTACGAGCAGTACTTC
CSARDQAGGSLYEQYF
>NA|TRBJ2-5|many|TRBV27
TGTGCCAGCAGTTTCGATGCGTACCAAGAGACCCAGTACTTC
CASSFDAYQETQYF
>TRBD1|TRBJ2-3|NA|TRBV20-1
TGCAGTGCTGGAGGACAGGGTGGCCACACAGATACGCAGTATTTT
CSAGGQGGHTDTQYF
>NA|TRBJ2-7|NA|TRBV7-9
TGTGCCAGCACCGATAGTGGGCAGAGTTCCTACGAGCAGTACTTC
CASTDSGQSSYEQYF
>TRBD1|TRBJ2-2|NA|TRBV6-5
TGTGCCAGCACCCACCACGGACAGGGGGTCGGCGGGGAGCTGTTTTTT
CASTHHGQGVGGELFF
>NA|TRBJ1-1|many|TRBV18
TGTGCCAGCAGTCCCGGGACGGGTACTGAAGCTTTCTTT
CASSPGTGTEAFF
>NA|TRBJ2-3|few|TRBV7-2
TGTGCCAGCAGCCCACACAGGGACGATACGCAGTATTTT
CASSPHRDDTQYF
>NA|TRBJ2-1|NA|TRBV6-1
TGTGCCAGCAGCAGGAAACGCCTAGGGGTAAGCTCCTACAATGAGCAGTTCTTC
CASSRKRLGVSSYNEQFF
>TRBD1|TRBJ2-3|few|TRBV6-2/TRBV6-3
TGTGCCAGCAGTTACGCTATGACAGGGGAGACAGATACGCAGTATTTT
CASSYAMTGETDTQYF
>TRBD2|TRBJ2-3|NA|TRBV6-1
TGTGCCAGCAGTGCTAGCGGGGAGGCAGATACGCAGTATTTT
CASSASGEADTQYF
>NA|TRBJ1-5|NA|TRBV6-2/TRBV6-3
TGTGCCAGCAGTTACAGGGACCGCCACGGTTATAGCAATCAGCCCCAGCATTTT
CASSYRDRHGYSNQPQHF
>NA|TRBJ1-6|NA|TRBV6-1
TGTGCCAGCAGTGAAGTTGAGGGACATAATTCACCCCTCCACTTT
CASSEVEGHNSPLHF
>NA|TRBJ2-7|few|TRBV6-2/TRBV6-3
TGTGCCAGCAGCATAGGACCGAGCTACGAGCAGTACTTC
CASSIGPSYEQYF